Shown below are 5 T cell receptor beta chains from a single sample sequenced in a study of cytomegalovirus exposure and HLA in healthy donors. It was with 60 Vbeta and 13 Jbeta primers that the PCR ran. Here immunoSEQ multiplex PCR was the method, and the copy in TCRdb shows in-frame clones only, minus some. The data contain about 190,000 clones, 75% to 85% of them singletons. What was sequenced was PBMCs. These receptors all stem from a woman between 18 and 29 years old in good health and CMV-seronegative.

The chain links TRBV6-5 to TRBJ2-1; D may be TRBD1 (6 bases). From germline, CDR1 is MNHEY and CDR2 SVGAGI. V lost 0 bases and J lost 4, with 13 bases in between. The CDR3 sequence is 16 residues long. For the CDR3, the DNA is TGTGCCAGCAGTTACTCGGGGACACCTATATACAATGAGCAGTTCTTC. This codes for CASSYSGTPIYNEQFF.

Only a few counts were recorded for this clone. This rearrangement joins TRBV7-2 to TRBJ2-3; 7 positions match TRBD2. The J segment lost 2 bases and the V segment lost 8 bases, leaving 7 bases of the junction unmatched. CDR3 length: 14 amino acids. CDR1 is SGHTA, CDR2 FQGNSA, per germline. The CDR3 region is CASQLAPLTDTQYF. CDR3 in DNA: TGTGCCAGCCAACTAGCGCCGCTCACAGATACGCAGTATTTT.

This chain joins TRBV6-5 and TRBJ1-2; tentative D call: TRBD1 (6 bases). Per germline, CDR1 MNHEY and CDR2 SVGAGI. Trimming took 4 bases from V and 4 from J, leaving 13 bases between them. This CDR3 has 14 residues. The CDR3 is CASSFQGPRYGYTF. The CDR3 nucleotides are TGTGCCAGCAGTTTCCAGGGGCCCCGCTATGGCTACACCTTC.

The chain joins TRBV19 to TRBJ2-4; TRBD1 aligns across 11 bases. This CDR3 comprises 15 residues. Unmatched junction bases numbered 13, after V lost 9 bases and J lost 9 bases. Germline CDR1 is LNHDA and CDR2 is SQIVND (reference sequence). The CDR3 DNA follows: TGTGCCAGCCGGGACAGGGGGTCCGACGGTCCCATTCAGTACTTC. Translated, it gives CASRDRGSDGPIQYF.

This clone was observed a handful of times. The chain is built from TRBV27 and TRBJ1-4; D possibly corresponds to TRBD1 (5 bases). The CDR3 is 20 amino acids. Looked up from germline, CDR1 is MNHEY and CDR2 is SMNVEV (reference sequence). V shed 6 bases and J shed 5 bases, with 31 bases lying between them. The CDR3 bases are TGTGCCAGCAGCCGTATAAGGGGTGCGGGGATAGGGTTAAGCAATGAAAAACTGTTTTTT. It specifies CASSRIRGAGIGLSNEKLFF.